The sequence of this TCR beta chain was determined in a study of CXCR3-negative and CXCR3-positive naive CD8 T cells. Worth noting for this clonotype: What it binds is unknown.

Regarding the study as a whole: CXCR3-negative naive cells had less hydrophobic TRB CDR3s than did CXCR3-positive naive cells.

Naivety in CD8+ T cells corresponded to a CD45RO-CCR7+CD27+CD95- phenotype. Germline-derived CDR1 and CDR2 are SEHNR and FQNEAQ (reference sequence). The CDR3 spans 14 residues. The study made its TRB cDNA libraries by 5' RACE, adding UMI labels. TCRdb derives one entry per CDR3 protein from the 5' RACE reads, leaving out DNA. The ten top clones account for under 0.9%, within a sample of about 60,000 distinct CDR3 sequences. The rearrangement links TRBV7-9 to TRBJ1-4; the D call from TCRdb, TRBD1, cannot be confirmed without DNA. The sample was naive CXCR3+ CD8+ T cells from blood. Regarding subset: CD45RO-CCR7+CD27+CD95- naive CD8+ T cells expressing CXCR3 (TNR3+). The clonotype originates from a human donor in good health. Some clones in this sample may be carry-over from other donors' samples. This CDR3 is CASSPRQGGEKLFF.